This T cell receptor (beta chain) was found in a study of T cell responses to AZD1222 COVID-19 vaccine. Background on the study: Investigators merged groups given second doses at roughly 4 or roughly 12 weeks.

Libraries were prepared by immunoSEQ multiplex PCR; TCRdb keeps only in-frame clonotypes and omits some of them. The sample has about 130,000 clones; 70% to 90% are singletons. Comments on this clone: The antigen is unknown.

CDR1 and CDR2 from the germline V gene are MNHNY and SVGAGI (reference sequence). With 6 bases clipped from V and 5 bases from J, the junction kept 13 bases outside the gene matches. The CDR3 has 16 amino acids. Study-level points and caveats: It was only after the peak T cell response that any repertoires were sampled. Two AZD1222 doses significantly raised spike-specific TCR breadth and depth over controls.

This TCR was sampled from an adult in good health. The rearrangement uses TRBV6-6 and TRBJ1-5; 7 positions agree with TRBD1. The sample was peripheral blood, taken on day 0 of AZD1222 vaccination. In nucleotides, the CDR3 is TGTGCCAGCAGCCGCCGGGACAGCCGAAACCATCAGCCCCAGCATTTT. Amino acids: CASSRRDSRNHQPQHF.